A single sample is the source of the 15 T cell receptor beta chains below, sequenced in a study of blood T cell repertoires in COVID-19. The protocol was immunoSEQ multiplex PCR, while the TCRdb copy is restricted to in-frame clones and leaves out a portion. Of a few hundred thousand clones in the sample, under 85% were seen once. Material for sequencing was peripheral blood. These receptors all come from a human donor with COVID-19, enrolled during active disease. The donor label of this sample is uncertain.

About this clone itself: Other DNA sequences from this sample encode an identical CDR3 as well. The chain joins TRBV7-2 to TRBJ2-3; no clear D. V dropped 1 base and J dropped 3 bases, with 5 bases sitting between them. The germline V gene encodes CDR1 SGHTA and CDR2 FQGNSA. The CDR3 runs to 13 residues. In DNA, the CDR3 is TGTGCCAGCAGCTTAGACCGGACAGATACGCAGTATTTT. As protein: CASSLDRTDTQYF.

The rearrangement links TRBV28 to TRBJ1-5, with TRBD1 as a possible D gene (6 bases). The germline V and J ends were trimmed by 2 bases and 2 bases, with 10 bases remaining between them. The CDR3 totals 15 residues. The germline V gene has CDR1 MDHEN and CDR2 SYDVKM. The CDR3 here is CASSLGGGGNQPQHF. CDR3 sequence (DNA): TGTGCCAGCAGTTTAGGAGGGGGGGGCAATCAGCCCCAGCATTTT.

This clone was observed a single time. This chain connects TRBV6-5 to TRBJ1-5; tentative D call: TRBD1 (6 bases). The CDR3 loop spans 13 amino acids. Germline CDR1 and CDR2: MNHEY and SVGAGI. V lost 6 bases and J lost 3, with 9 bases in between. This chain's CDR3 is CASRTGFNQPQHF. CDR3 in DNA: TGTGCCAGCAGGACAGGTTTCAATCAGCCCCAGCATTTT.

The chain employs TRBV20-1 and TRBJ2-1; 7 nucleotides line up with TRBD2. The ends lost 8 bases at V and 6 bases at J; junction bases unmatched: 4. In germline, CDR1 is DFQATT, CDR2 SNEGSKA (reference sequence). There are 11 residues in the CDR3. In DNA, the CDR3 is TGCAGTTGTTGGGAGGGCAATGAGCAGTTCTTC. It yields the protein CSCWEGNEQFF.

This chain links TRBV5-4 with TRBJ1-1; D call uncertain. CDR1 and CDR2 from the germline V gene are SGHNT and YYREEE (reference sequence). The CDR3 is 13 residues long. Between the trimmed V and J ends, which lost 2 bases and 0 bases, there was a span of 5 bases. The DNA for the CDR3 is TGTGCCAGCAGCTTATCTATGAACACTGAAGCTTTCTTT. Translation gives CASSLSMNTEAFF.

The V call is TRBV28, the J call TRBJ1-3; 9 bases align to TRBD1. The trim removed 5 bases at V and 0 bases at J, leaving 8 bases unmatched. Germline CDR1 and CDR2: MDHEN and SYDVKM. CDR3 length: 17 residues. In nucleotides, the CDR3 is TGTGCCAGCAGTACTTGGACAGGGGTAGCCTCTGGAAACACCATATATTTT. Residues: CASSTWTGVASGNTIYF.

The rearrangement links TRBV5-1 to TRBJ1-2; 9 bases agree with TRBD1. Germline CDR1 reads SGHRS; CDR2 reads YFSETQ. This CDR3 has 14 amino acids. The ends lost 0 bases at V and 10 bases at J; junction bases unmatched: 7. The CDR3 region is CASSLGDRVGFYTF. CDR3 DNA sequence: TGCGCCAGCAGCTTGGGGGACAGGGTCGGTTTCTACACCTTC.

This clone appeared once. Other DNA sequences in the same sample also yield this CDR3. CDR3 in DNA: TGCGCCAGCAGCTTAGGGGGCTTCTCCTACAATGAGCAGTTCTTC. Translation: CASSLGGFSYNEQFF. The chain combines TRBV5-1 with TRBJ2-1, with 7 bases identical to TRBD1. V lost 2 bases, J lost 0 bases, and 2 bases stayed unmatched. Germline lookup yields CDR1 SGHRS and CDR2 YFSETQ. CDR3 length: 15 amino acids.

V usage is TRBV5-4 and J usage is TRBJ2-7; TRBD2 aligns across 12 bases. The germline CDR1 and CDR2 sequences are SGHNT and YYREEE (reference sequence). V dropped 6 bases and J dropped 6; count of bases not matched to a gene: 10. CDR3 length equals 15 residues. The CDR3 sequence is CASTGTGLAGSEQYF. The CDR3 DNA sequence: TGTGCCAGCACGGGAACAGGACTAGCGGGATCCGAGCAGTACTTC.

This chain links TRBV7-2 with TRBJ2-3, with D possibly TRBD2 on 7 matching bases. Trimming shortened V by 5 bases and J by 5 bases, and 20 bases separated the two germline ends. The CDR3 is 16 residues long. The germline V gene has CDR1 SGHTA and CDR2 FQGNSA. CDR3 sequence (DNA): TGTGCCAGCAGCCTAGTCGGGGCGGGGGCTATAGATACGCAGTATTTT. It translates to CASSLVGAGAIDTQYF.

Only a few counts were recorded for this clone. V gene TRBV5-8 combines with J gene TRBJ1-2; 8 positions match TRBD1. Germline trimming cut 2 bases from V and 2 bases from J; bases unmatched to any gene: 8. CDR3 length: 16 amino acids. The germline gives CDR1 SGHTS, CDR2 YDEGEE. The CDR3 DNA is TGTGCCAGCAGCTTCAATGGACAGGGCGTAAACTATGGCTACACCTTC. Translating it yields CASSFNGQGVNYGYTF. The variable domain in full, completed from reference TRBV5-8 and TRBJ1-2, reads EAGVTQSPTHLIKTRGQQATLRCSPISGHTSVYWYQQALGLGLQFLLWYDEGEERNRGNFPPRFSGRQFPNYSSELNVNALELEDSALYLCASSFNGQGVNYGYTFGSGTRLTVV.

V gene TRBV11-1 combines with J gene TRBJ1-1, with 10 bases that match TRBD1. Germline V gene data show CDR1 as SGHAT and CDR2 as FQDESV (reference sequence). CDR3 length equals 16 residues. The junction had 6 bases not matched to a gene; V was cut back by 1 base and J by 4 bases. CDR3 coding DNA: TGTGCCAGCAGCTTAGGGGACGGGACAGGGGCCACTGAAGCTTTCTTT. The encoded protein is CASSLGDGTGATEAFF.

The CDR3 sequence: CAWSVGGLAGFQETQYF. CDR3 nucleotide sequence: TGTGCCTGGAGTGTAGGCGGACTAGCGGGGTTTCAAGAGACCCAGTACTTC. The chain carries TRBV30 and TRBJ2-5; 12 nucleotides match TRBD2. CDR3 length: 17 amino acids. Germline V lookup: CDR1 GTSNPN, CDR2 SVGIG (reference sequence). After removal of 0 bases from V and 2 bases from J, the junction contained 7 bases not matched to a gene.

This clone was observed a few times. V gene TRBV11-2 combines with J gene TRBJ2-7; the match to TRBD2 covers 7 bases. V gave up 1 base and J gave up 2 bases; unmatched junction bases: 11. The CDR3 consists of 17 residues. The germline CDR1 and CDR2 sequences are SGHAT and FQNNGV. The CDR3 sequence: CASSLVFSSGTTYEQYF. The CDR3 bases are TGTGCCAGCAGCTTAGTATTCTCTAGCGGAACAACCTACGAGCAGTACTTC.

This clone has a single count. V gene TRBV28 combines with J gene TRBJ1-5; tentatively, D is TRBD1 (6 bases). This CDR3 has 14 residues. Germline V gives CDR1 MDHEN, CDR2 SYDVKM. V lost 7 bases and J lost 5, with 15 bases in between. The CDR3 DNA sequence: TGTGCCAGCAACCCACAGGGTTGGGATCAGCCCCAGCATTTT. Its protein product is CASNPQGWDQPQHF. Supplemented by reference TRBV28 and TRBJ1-5, the full variable domain reads DVKVTQSSRYLVKRTGEKVFLECVQDMDHENMFWYRQDPGLGLRLIYFSYDVKMKEKGDIPEGYSVSREKKERFSLILESASTNQTSMYLCASNPQGWDQPQHFGDGTRLSIL.